Each of the 2 T cell receptor beta chains below was sequenced from the same sample in a study of blood T cells in healthy people across ages. It was with a sample-barcoded 5' primer and a J-beta primer mix that a second PCR of roughly 7 to 12 cycles was run. TCRdb analysed the 5' RACE reads with MiXCR anew, one entry per CDR3 protein. In the table there are hundreds of thousands of distinct CDR3 sequences, 40% to 65% of which are singletons. Sequenced input: blood. These receptors were obtained from an elderly woman in good health.

This clonotype was detected only a few times. CDR3 in amino acids: CATSDITGRGTGELFF. The CDR3 nucleotides are TGTGCCACCAGTGACATTACAGGGCGTGGCACCGGGGAGCTGTTTTTT. This chain uses TRBV24-1 with TRBJ2-2; TRBD1 might be the D (6 bases). Germline assignment: CDR1 KGHDR and CDR2 SFDVKD. Trimming cost V 4 bases and J 4 bases, with 15 bases left between them. The CDR3 has 16 residues.

This chain's CDR3 is CASSFYEGYTF. In DNA, the CDR3 is TGTGCCAGCAGCTTCTACGAGGGCTACACCTTC. J is TRBJ1-2 and V is TRBV7-9; D not resolved. In germline, CDR1 is SEHNR, CDR2 FQNEAQ (reference sequence). V shed 3 bases and J shed 8 bases, with 7 bases lying between them. There are 11 residues in the CDR3.